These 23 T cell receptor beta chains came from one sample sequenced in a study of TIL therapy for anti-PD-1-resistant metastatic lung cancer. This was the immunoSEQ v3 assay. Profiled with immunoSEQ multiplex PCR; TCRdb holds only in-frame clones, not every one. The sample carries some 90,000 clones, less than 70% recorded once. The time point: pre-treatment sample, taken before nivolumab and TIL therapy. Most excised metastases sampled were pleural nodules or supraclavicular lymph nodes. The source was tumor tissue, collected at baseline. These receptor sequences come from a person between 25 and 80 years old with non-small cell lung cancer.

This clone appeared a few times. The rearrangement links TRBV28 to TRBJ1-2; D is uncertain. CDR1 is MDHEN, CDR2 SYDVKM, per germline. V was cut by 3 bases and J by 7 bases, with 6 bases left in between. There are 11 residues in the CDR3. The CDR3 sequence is CASSFTGGYTF. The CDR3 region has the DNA TGTGCCAGCAGTTTTACGGGTGGCTACACCTTC.

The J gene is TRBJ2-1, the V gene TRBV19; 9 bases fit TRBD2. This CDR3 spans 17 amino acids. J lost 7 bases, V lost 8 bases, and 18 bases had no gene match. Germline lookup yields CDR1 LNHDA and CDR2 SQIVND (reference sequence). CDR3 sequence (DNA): TGTGCCAGTGCCCGGCATGGGCGGGAGGGAGGTAGGAATGAGCAGTTCTTC. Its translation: CASARHGREGGRNEQFF. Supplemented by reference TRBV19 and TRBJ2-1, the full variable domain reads DGGITQSPKYLFRKEGQNVTLSCEQNLNHDAMYWYRQDPGQGLRLIYYSQIVNDFQKGDIAEGYSVSREKKESFPLTVTSAQKNPTAFYLCASARHGREGGRNEQFFGPGTRLTVL.

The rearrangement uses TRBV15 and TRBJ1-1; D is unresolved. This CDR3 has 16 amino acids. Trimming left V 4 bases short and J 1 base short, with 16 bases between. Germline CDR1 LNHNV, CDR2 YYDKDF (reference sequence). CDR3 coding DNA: TGTGCCACCAGCACAGGACCGACGATGGGGAACACTGAAGCTTTCTTT. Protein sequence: CATSTGPTMGNTEAFF.

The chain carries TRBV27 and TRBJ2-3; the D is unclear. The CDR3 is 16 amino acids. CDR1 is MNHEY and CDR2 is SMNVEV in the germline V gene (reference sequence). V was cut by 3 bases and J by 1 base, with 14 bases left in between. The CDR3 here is CASSLGLNRGTDTQYF. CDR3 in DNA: TGTGCCAGCAGTTTGGGTTTGAACAGAGGCACAGATACGCAGTATTTT.

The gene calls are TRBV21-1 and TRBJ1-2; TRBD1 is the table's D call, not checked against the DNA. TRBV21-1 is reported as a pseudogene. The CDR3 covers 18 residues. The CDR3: CASSKRPGTGGRLGGYTF. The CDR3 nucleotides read TGTGCCAGCAGCAAGAGACCCGGGACAGGGGGACGTTTAGGTGGCTACACCTTC.

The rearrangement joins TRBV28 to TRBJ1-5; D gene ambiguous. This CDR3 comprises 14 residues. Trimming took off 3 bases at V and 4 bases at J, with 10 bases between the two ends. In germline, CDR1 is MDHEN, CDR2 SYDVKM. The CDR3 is CASSFQDLNQPQHF. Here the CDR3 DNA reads TGTGCCAGCAGTTTTCAGGATTTGAATCAGCCCCAGCATTTT.

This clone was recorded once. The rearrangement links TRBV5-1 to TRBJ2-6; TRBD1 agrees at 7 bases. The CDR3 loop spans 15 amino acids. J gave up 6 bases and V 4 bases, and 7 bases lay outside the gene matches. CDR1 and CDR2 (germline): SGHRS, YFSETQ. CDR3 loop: CASSETGLEANVLTF. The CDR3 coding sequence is TGCGCCAGCAGCGAGACAGGGTTAGAGGCCAACGTCCTGACTTTC.

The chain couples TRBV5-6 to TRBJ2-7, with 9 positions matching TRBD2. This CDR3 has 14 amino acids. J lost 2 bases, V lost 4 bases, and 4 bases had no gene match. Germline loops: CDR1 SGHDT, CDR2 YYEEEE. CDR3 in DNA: TGTGCCAGCAGCGAAGGGACTAGCACCTACGAGCAGTACTTC. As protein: CASSEGTSTYEQYF.

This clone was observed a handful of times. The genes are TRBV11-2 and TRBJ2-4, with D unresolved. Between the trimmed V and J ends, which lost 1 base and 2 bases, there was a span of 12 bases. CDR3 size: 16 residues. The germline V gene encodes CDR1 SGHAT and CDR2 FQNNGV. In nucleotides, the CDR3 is TGTGCCAGCAGCTTAGGGCAGTATGAGACCAAAAACATTCAGTACTTC. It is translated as CASSLGQYETKNIQYF.

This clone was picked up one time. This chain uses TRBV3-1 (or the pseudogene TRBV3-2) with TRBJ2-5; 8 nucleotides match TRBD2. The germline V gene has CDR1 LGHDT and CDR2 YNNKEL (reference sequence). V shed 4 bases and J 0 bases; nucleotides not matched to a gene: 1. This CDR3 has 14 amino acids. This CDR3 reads CASSRRGDQETQYF. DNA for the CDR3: TGTGCCAGCAGCCGGCGGGGGGACCAAGAGACCCAGTACTTC.

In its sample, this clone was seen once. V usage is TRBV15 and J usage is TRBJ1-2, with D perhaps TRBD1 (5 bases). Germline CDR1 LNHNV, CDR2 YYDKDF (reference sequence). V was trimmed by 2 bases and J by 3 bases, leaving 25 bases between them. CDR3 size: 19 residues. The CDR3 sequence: CATSRSFTIPGSKDYGYTF. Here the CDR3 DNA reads TGTGCCACCAGCAGATCCTTCACGATTCCAGGGTCGAAGGACTATGGCTACACCTTC.

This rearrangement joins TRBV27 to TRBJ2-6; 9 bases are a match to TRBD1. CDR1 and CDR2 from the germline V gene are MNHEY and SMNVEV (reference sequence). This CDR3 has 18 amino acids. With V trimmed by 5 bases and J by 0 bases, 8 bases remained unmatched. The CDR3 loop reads CASSPRTGAYSGANVLTF. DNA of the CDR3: TGTGCCAGCAGTCCCCGGACAGGGGCGTACTCTGGGGCCAACGTCCTGACTTTC.

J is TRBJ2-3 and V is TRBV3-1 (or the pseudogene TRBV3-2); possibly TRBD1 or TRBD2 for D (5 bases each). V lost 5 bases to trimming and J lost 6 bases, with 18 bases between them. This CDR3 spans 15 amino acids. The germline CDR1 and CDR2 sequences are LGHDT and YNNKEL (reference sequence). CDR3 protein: CASSFQHGTLDTQYF. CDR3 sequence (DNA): TGTGCCAGCAGCTTCCAGCATGGGACCCTCGATACGCAGTATTTT.

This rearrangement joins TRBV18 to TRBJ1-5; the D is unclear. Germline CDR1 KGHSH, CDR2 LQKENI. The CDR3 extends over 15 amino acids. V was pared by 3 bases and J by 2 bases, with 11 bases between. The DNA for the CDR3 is TGTGCCAGCTCACCCGGGAACCTAGGCAATCAGCCCCAGCATTTT. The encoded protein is CASSPGNLGNQPQHF.

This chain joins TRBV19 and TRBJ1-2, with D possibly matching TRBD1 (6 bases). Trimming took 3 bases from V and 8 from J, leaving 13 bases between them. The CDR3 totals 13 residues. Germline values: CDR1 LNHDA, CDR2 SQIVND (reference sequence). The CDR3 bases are TGTGCCAGTAGTATCGGGACACCCTTAGGCTACACCTTC. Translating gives CASSIGTPLGYTF.

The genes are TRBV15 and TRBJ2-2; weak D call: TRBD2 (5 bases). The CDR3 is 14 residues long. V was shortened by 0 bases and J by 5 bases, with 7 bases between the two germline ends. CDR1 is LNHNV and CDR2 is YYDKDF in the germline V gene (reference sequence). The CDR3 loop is CATSRDRGTGELFF. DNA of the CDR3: TGTGCCACCAGCAGAGATCGAGGGACCGGGGAGCTGTTTTTT.

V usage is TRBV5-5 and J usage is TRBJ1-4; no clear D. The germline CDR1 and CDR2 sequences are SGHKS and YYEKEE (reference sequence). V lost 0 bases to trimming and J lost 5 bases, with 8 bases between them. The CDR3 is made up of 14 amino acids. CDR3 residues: CASSLAGINEKLFF. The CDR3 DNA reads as TGTGCCAGCAGCTTGGCAGGAATAAATGAAAAACTGTTTTTT. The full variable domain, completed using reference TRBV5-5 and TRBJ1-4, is DAGVTQSPTHLIKTRGQQVTLRCSPISGHKSVSWYQQVLGQGPQFIFQYYEKEERGRGNFPDRFSARQFPNYSSELNVNALLLGDSALYLCASSLAGINEKLFFGSGTQLSVL.

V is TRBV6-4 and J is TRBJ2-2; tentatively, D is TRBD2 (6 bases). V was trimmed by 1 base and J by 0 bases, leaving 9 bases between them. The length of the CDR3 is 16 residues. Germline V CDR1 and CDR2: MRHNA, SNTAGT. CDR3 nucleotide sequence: TGTGCCAGCAGTGACTTTGGCGGGACGAACACCGGGGAGCTGTTTTTT. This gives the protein CASSDFGGTNTGELFF.

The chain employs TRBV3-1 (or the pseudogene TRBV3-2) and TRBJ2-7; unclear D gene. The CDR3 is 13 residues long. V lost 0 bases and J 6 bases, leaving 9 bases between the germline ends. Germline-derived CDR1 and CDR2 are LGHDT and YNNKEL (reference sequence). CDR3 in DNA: TGTGCCAGCAGCCAAGACAGTATACGCGAGCAGTACTTC. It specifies CASSQDSIREQYF.

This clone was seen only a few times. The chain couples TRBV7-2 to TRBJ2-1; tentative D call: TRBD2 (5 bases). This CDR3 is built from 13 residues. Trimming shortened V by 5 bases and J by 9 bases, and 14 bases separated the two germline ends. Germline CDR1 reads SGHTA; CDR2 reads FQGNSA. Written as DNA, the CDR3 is TGTGCCAGCAGCCTAACAGAGGGTCTTGAGCAGTTCTTC. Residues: CASSLTEGLEQFF.

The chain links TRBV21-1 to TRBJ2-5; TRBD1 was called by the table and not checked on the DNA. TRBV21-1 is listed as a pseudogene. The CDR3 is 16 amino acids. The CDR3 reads CASSSQGVDFEETQYF. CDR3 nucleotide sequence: TGTGCCAGCAGCAGCCAGGGGGTGGACTTTGAAGAGACCCAGTACTTC.

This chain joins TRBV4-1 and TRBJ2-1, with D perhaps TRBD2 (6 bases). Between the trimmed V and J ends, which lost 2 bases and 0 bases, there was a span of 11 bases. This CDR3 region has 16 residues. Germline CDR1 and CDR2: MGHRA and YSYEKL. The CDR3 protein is CASSQYSGSSYNEQFF. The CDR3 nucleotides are TGCGCCAGCAGCCAATATAGCGGAAGCTCCTACAATGAGCAGTTCTTC.

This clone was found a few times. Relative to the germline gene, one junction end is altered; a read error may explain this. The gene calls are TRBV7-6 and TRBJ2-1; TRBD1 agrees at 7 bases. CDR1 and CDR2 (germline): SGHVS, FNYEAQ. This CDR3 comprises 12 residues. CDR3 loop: CASSFRQGRKLF. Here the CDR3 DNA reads TGTGCCAGCAGCTTCCGACAGGGACGTAAGCTCTTC.